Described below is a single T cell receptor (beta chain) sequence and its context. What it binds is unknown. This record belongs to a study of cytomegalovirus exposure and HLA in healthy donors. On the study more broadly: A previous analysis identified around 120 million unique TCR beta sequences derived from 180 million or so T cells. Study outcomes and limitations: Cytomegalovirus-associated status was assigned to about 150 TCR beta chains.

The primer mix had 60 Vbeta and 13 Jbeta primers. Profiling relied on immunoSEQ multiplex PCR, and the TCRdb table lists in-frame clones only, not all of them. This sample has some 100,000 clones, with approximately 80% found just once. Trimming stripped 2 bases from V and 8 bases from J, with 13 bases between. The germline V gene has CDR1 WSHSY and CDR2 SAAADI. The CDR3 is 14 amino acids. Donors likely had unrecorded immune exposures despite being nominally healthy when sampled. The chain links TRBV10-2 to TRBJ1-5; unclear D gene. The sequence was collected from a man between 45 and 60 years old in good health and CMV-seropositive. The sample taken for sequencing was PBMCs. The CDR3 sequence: CASSEGGRMEPQHF. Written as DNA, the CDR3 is TGCGCCAGCAGTGAGGGAGGGCGGATGGAGCCCCAGCATTTT.